What follows are 5 T cell receptor beta chains derived from one specimen sequenced in a study of shared clonotypes between healthy human individuals. Generated by immunoSEQ multiplex PCR, the TCRdb table keeps only in-frame clones and is missing some. The sample shows some 2,100,000 clones, about 94% of them seen only once. Sequenced material: naive CD4+ T cells sorted from blood. Subset of the sample: CD45RA+ positively selected. The receptors were sampled from a man between 18 and 29 years old in good health.

A note on this clone: The sample carries other DNA sequences with the same CDR3. The rearrangement joins TRBV2 to TRBJ1-2; D is undetermined. Germline assignment: CDR1 SNHLY and CDR2 FYNNEI. CDR3 length equals 14 residues. Between the trimmed V and J ends, which lost 4 bases and 2 bases, there was a span of 11 bases. CDR3: CASSVGQINYGYTF. The CDR3, as DNA: TGTGCCAGCAGTGTAGGGCAGATAAACTATGGCTACACCTTC.

This clone came up once. The chain couples TRBV7-8 to TRBJ2-5; a possible D gene is TRBD2 (7 bases). Trimming cost V 4 bases and J 1 base, with 13 bases left between them. The CDR3 covers 15 residues. CDR1 is SGHVS and CDR2 is FQNEAQ in the germline V gene. The CDR3 loop reads CASSSLGGAQETQYF. The CDR3 coding sequence is TGTGCCAGCAGCTCCTTGGGGGGGGCCCAAGAGACCCAGTACTTC.

The chain carries TRBV2 and TRBJ2-2; 8 bases fit TRBD1. Germline values: CDR1 SNHLY, CDR2 FYNNEI. The CDR3 extends over 14 amino acids. Trimming removed 6 bases from V and 5 bases from J; junction bases left unmatched: 5. Written as DNA, the CDR3 is TGTGCCAGCAGCTTCGACAGGGGTACCGGGGAGCTGTTTTTT. Translated, it gives CASSFDRGTGELFF.

This chain uses TRBV2 with TRBJ1-4; D is uncertain. The germline gives CDR1 SNHLY, CDR2 FYNNEI. V was clipped by 4 bases and J by 8 bases, with 17 bases between them. This CDR3 spans 15 amino acids. CDR3 sequence reads: CASSAAGLRIEKLFF. CDR3 DNA: TGTGCCAGCAGTGCCGCGGGCCTCCGGATAGAAAAACTGTTTTTT.

Written as DNA, the CDR3 is TGTGCCAGTAAGGGTCAGGAGTTGAGCTCCTACGAGCAGTACTTC. This sequence encodes CASKGQELSSYEQYF. The chain employs TRBV10-3 and TRBJ2-7, with no clear D. The CDR3 has 15 amino acids. Germline V gene data show CDR1 as ENHRY and CDR2 as SYGVKD. Trimming pared 10 bases from V and 0 bases from J, leaving 19 bases between.